Listed below are T cell receptor beta chains from one sample, sequenced in a study of blood T cell repertoires in COVID-19. Profiling relied on immunoSEQ multiplex PCR, and the TCRdb table lists in-frame clones only, not all of them. The sample carries about 220,000 clones, around 88% recorded once. What was sequenced was peripheral blood. These receptors were taken from a woman aged 45-65 years with acute or convalescent COVID-19. Each CDR3 is given with its conserved first and last residue. D genes are given only for firm matches. The size field is filled for only some rows; it gives once, few, many or a size class.

v_gene	d_gene	j_gene	abundance	CDR3aa	CDR3nt
TRBV28	-	TRBJ2-7	-	CASSSGGPYEQYF	TGTGCCAGCAGTTCGGGGGGCCCCTACGAGCAGTACTTC
TRBV4-2	TRBD2	TRBJ2-5	once	CASSQATTSGQETQYF	TGTGCCAGCAGCCAAGCGACGACTAGCGGTCAAGAGACCCAGTACTTC
TRBV28	-	TRBJ1-2	-	CASSPRTYGYTF	TGTGCCAGCAGTCCGAGGACATATGGCTACACCTTC
TRBV3-1/TRBV3-2	-	TRBJ2-7	-	CASSHLAREAEQYF	TGTGCCAGCAGCCATCTAGCGAGGGAGGCCGAGCAGTACTTC
TRBV27	-	TRBJ2-5	-	CASSPRGETQYF	TGTGCCAGCAGTCCCCGGGGAGAGACCCAGTACTTC
TRBV5-8	TRBD1	TRBJ2-5	-	CASSTDRGETQYF	TGTGCCAGCAGCACGGACAGGGGAGAGACCCAGTACTTC
TRBV24-1	-	TRBJ2-1	-	CATSAGILAPARDEQFF	TGTGCCACCAGTGCTGGAATTCTAGCGCCGGCGAGAGATGAGCAGTTCTTC
TRBV3-1/TRBV3-2	TRBD1	TRBJ1-2	-	CASSPGQERSYGYTF	TGTGCCAGCAGCCCAGGACAGGAACGTTCCTATGGCTACACCTTC
TRBV7-9	-	TRBJ1-2	many	CASSLLQGAGYTF	TGTGCCAGCAGCCTTCTACAGGGTGCTGGCTACACCTTC
TRBV18	-	TRBJ2-5	-	CASSPPSQETQYF	TGTGCCAGCTCACCACCTAGTCAAGAGACCCAGTACTTC
TRBV25-1	TRBD1	TRBJ2-7	once	CASSEWSPDRESYEQYF	TGTGCCAGCAGTGAATGGTCCCCGGACAGGGAGAGCTACGAGCAGTACTTC
TRBV11-3	-	TRBJ2-5	once	CASSLASGIQETQYF	TGTGCCAGCAGCTTAGCCTCAGGGATACAAGAGACCCAGTACTTC
TRBV3-1/TRBV3-2	-	TRBJ1-1	-	CASSFRVKDTEAFF	TGTGCCAGCAGCTTCAGGGTAAAGGACACTGAAGCTTTCTTT
TRBV13	TRBD2	TRBJ2-7	-	CASSLALAGSYEQYF	TGTGCCAGCAGCTTAGCGTTAGCGGGGTCCTACGAGCAGTACTTC
TRBV19	TRBD1	TRBJ1-5	few	CASRGRDRGALGFQPQHF	TGTGCCAGCCGGGGGCGGGACAGGGGTGCCCTCGGGTTTCAGCCCCAGCATTTT
TRBV21-1	-	TRBJ2-7	few	CASSKSRSEDTPYEQYF	TGTGCCAGCAGCAAATCAAGAAGTGAGGACACACCCTACGAGCAGTACTTC
TRBV2	-	TRBJ2-2	-	CATAKMVGELFF	TGTGCCACCGCGAAAATGGTCGGGGAGCTGTTTTTT
TRBV7-8	TRBD1	TRBJ2-7	-	CASSPGTVSYEQYF	TGTGCCAGCAGCCCCGGGACAGTCTCCTACGAGCAGTACTTC
TRBV7-9	-	TRBJ1-1	-	CASSLAPAGRNTEAFF	TGTGCCAGCAGCTTAGCGCCGGCGGGGCGGAACACTGAAGCTTTCTTT
TRBV24-1	-	TRBJ2-3	-	CATSESTVRDTQYF	TGTGCCACCAGTGAATCCACAGTCCGAGATACGCAGTATTTT
TRBV6-1	TRBD1	TRBJ2-1	-	CASSVVGTGVGNEQFF	TGTGCCAGCAGTGTTGTTGGGACAGGGGTGGGCAATGAGCAGTTCTTC
TRBV27	TRBD1	TRBJ1-5	once	CASSLESGQGRNQPQHF	TGTGCCAGCAGTTTGGAATCGGGACAGGGAAGGAATCAGCCCCAGCATTTT
TRBV7-9	-	TRBJ2-7	-	CASSFSLTPTYEQYF	TGTGCCAGCAGCTTCAGCCTGACACCAACCTACGAGCAGTACTTC
TRBV2	TRBD2	TRBJ2-4	-	CASAPTGGTINIQYF	TGTGCCAGCGCCCCGACGGGGGGGACTATAAACATTCAGTACTTC
TRBV7-2	TRBD1	TRBJ2-1	-	CASSRDRGTYNEQFF	TGTGCCAGCAGTCGGGACAGGGGGACCTACAATGAGCAGTTCTTC
TRBV4-2	-	TRBJ1-1	few	CASSLSRGTEAFF	TGTGCCAGCAGCCTCAGCCGGGGGACTGAAGCTTTCTTT
TRBV12-3/TRBV12-4	-	TRBJ1-2	-	CASGYRVGGYTF	TGTGCCAGCGGATACAGGGTGGGTGGCTACACCTTC
TRBV3-1/TRBV3-2	-	TRBJ1-5	-	CASSHHREGQPQHF	TGTGCCAGCAGCCACCACAGGGAAGGGCAGCCCCAGCATTTT
TRBV28	-	TRBJ2-7	-	CASRARGYEQYF	TGTGCCAGCAGGGCCAGGGGCTACGAGCAGTACTTC
TRBV10-1	TRBD1	TRBJ2-2	-	CASRGQGNTGELFF	TGCGCCAGCAGAGGACAGGGGAACACCGGGGAGCTGTTTTTT
TRBV20-1	-	TRBJ2-3	few	CSASSLDTQYF	TGCAGTGCTAGCTCGTTAGATACGCAGTATTTT
TRBV12-3/TRBV12-4	-	TRBJ2-1	-	CASSPPGEQFF	TGTGCCAGCAGCCCTCCCGGGGAGCAGTTCTTC
TRBV4-2	TRBD2	TRBJ2-7	-	CASSQGEAGVQYF	TGTGCCAGCAGCCAAGGGGAAGCGGGAGTCCAGTACTTC
TRBV6-6	-	TRBJ2-7	-	CASSLTTYEQYF	TGTGCCAGCAGTCTCACAACCTACGAGCAGTACTTC
TRBV7-8	-	TRBJ2-3	-	CASSLDLDTQYF	TGTGCCAGCAGCTTAGACTTAGATACGCAGTATTTT
TRBV30	TRBD1	TRBJ2-7	-	CAWSPTGPGEQYF	TGTGCCTGGAGTCCGACAGGGCCAGGGGAGCAGTACTTC
TRBV19	-	TRBJ2-7	-	CASSVQAVWTYEQYF	TGTGCCAGTAGTGTCCAGGCAGTGTGGACCTACGAGCAGTACTTC
TRBV27	TRBD1	TRBJ2-1	few	CASVPGQGSYNEQFF	TGTGCCAGCGTTCCGGGACAGGGGTCCTACAATGAGCAGTTCTTC
TRBV6-5	TRBD1	TRBJ1-1	-	CASSPSTGANPEAFF	TGTGCCAGCAGTCCCTCGACAGGGGCAAACCCTGAAGCTTTCTTT
TRBV10-3	-	TRBJ1-1	-	CAISETGRNTEAFF	TGTGCCATCAGTGAGACAGGTCGGAACACTGAAGCTTTCTTT
TRBV30	-	TRBJ1-1	-	CAWSVRGRVTEAFF	TGTGCCTGGAGTGTCCGGGGAAGGGTCACTGAAGCTTTCTTT
TRBV11-2	TRBD1	TRBJ1-2	-	CASSYGTGQYGYTF	TGTGCCAGCAGCTACGGGACAGGACAGTATGGCTACACCTTC
TRBV28	-	TRBJ2-3	-	CASSLRGANTDTQYF	TGTGCCAGCAGCCTCCGTGGGGCGAACACAGATACGCAGTATTTT
TRBV19	TRBD1	TRBJ1-5	once	CASSIVHETGGIGEQPQHF	TGTGCCAGTAGTATAGTTCATGAAACAGGGGGTATAGGAGAGCAGCCCCAGCATTTT
TRBV6-5	-	TRBJ2-7	-	CASSKPTGFEQYF	TGTGCCAGCAGCAAACCCACGGGTTTTGAGCAGTACTTC
TRBV5-4	TRBD1	TRBJ2-1	once	CASSYPDRMDEQFF	TGTGCCAGCAGCTACCCGGACAGGATGGATGAGCAGTTCTTC
TRBV5-1	TRBD1	TRBJ2-1	few	CASSRDSHSDEQFF	TGCGCCAGCAGCCGGGACAGCCATAGCGATGAGCAGTTCTTC
TRBV4-1	-	TRBJ1-4	-	CASSQDEAVDEKLFF	TGCGCCAGCAGCCAAGATGAGGCTGTGGATGAAAAACTGTTTTTT
TRBV19	TRBD2	TRBJ2-2	-	CASSNIAGTANTGELFF	TGTGCCAGTAGTAATATAGCGGGGACCGCGAACACCGGGGAGCTGTTTTTT
TRBV6-5	-	TRBJ2-2	-	CASMRAGNTGELFF	TGTGCCAGCATGCGGGCAGGGAACACCGGGGAGCTGTTTTTT
TRBV28	-	TRBJ2-7	once	CASSLRLGSHEQYF	TGTGCCAGCAGTTTGCGGCTGGGTTCTCACGAGCAGTACTTC